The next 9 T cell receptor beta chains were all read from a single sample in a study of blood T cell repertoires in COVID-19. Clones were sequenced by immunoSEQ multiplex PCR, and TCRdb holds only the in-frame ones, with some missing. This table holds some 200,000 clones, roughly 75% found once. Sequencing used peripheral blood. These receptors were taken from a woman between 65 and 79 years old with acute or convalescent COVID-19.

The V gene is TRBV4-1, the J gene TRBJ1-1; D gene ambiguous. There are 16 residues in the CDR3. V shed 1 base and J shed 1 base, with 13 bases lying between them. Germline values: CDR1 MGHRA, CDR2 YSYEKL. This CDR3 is CASSQGFIGENTEAFF. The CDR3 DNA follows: TGCGCCAGCAGCCAAGGGTTTATCGGGGAGAACACTGAAGCTTTCTTT.

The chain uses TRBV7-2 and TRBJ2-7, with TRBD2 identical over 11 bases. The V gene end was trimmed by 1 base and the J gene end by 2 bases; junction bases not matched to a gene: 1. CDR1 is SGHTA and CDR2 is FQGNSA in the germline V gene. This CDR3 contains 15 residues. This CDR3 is CASSLGLAGPYEQYF. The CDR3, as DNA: TGTGCCAGCAGCTTAGGACTAGCGGGACCCTACGAGCAGTACTTC.

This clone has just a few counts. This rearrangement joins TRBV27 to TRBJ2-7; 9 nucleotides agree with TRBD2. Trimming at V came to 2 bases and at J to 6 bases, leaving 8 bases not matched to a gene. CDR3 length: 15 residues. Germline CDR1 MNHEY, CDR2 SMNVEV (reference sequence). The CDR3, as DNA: TGTGCCAGCAGTTTAATGGTAGCGGGAGTTCTCGAGCAGTACTTC. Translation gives CASSLMVAGVLEQYF.

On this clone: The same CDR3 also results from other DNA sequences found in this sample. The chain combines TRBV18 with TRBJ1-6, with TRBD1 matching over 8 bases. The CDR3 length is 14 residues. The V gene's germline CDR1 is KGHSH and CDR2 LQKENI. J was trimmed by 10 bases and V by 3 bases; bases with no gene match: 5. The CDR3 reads CASSPAGGDSPLHF. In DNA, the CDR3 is TGTGCCAGCTCACCCGCAGGGGGCGACTCACCCCTCCACTTT.

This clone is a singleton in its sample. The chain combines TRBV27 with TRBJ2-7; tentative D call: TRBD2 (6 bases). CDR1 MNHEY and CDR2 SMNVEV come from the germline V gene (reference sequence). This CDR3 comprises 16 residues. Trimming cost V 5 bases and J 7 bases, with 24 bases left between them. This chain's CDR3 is CASSRQTRAGTGEQYF. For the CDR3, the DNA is TGTGCCAGCAGTCGCCAGACTAGGGCGGGAACGGGGGAGCAGTACTTC.

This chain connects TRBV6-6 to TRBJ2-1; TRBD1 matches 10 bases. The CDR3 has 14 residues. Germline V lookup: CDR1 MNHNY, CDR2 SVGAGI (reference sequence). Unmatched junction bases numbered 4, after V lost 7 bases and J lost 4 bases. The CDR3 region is CASTRQGAYNEQFF. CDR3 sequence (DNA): TGTGCCAGCACCCGACAGGGGGCTTACAATGAGCAGTTCTTC.

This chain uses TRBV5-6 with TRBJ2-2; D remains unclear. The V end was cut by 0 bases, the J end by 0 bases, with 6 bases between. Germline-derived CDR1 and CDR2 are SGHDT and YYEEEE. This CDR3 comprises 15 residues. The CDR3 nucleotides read TGTGCCAGCAGCTTGGCACAGACGAACACCGGGGAGCTGTTTTTT. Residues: CASSLAQTNTGELFF.

In nucleotides, the CDR3 is TGTGCCAGCAGCCAAGGAGACGGACACCAGCATTTT. Protein product: CASSQGDGHQHF. The genes are TRBV3-1 (or the pseudogene TRBV3-2) and TRBJ1-5; D may be TRBD1 (5 bases). CDR3 length: 12 amino acids. The V end was cut by 1 base, the J end by 12 bases, with 10 bases between. Germline CDR1 and CDR2: LGHDT and YNNKEL (reference sequence).

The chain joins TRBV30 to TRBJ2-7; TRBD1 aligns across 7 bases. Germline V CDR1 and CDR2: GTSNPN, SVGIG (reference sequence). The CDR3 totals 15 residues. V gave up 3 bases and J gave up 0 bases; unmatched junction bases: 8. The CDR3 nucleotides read TGTGCCTGGAGCGAGACAGGGAGATACTCCTACGAGCAGTACTTC. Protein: CAWSETGRYSYEQYF.